This record looks at one T cell receptor beta chain sequence and its context. Its antigen specificity is not known. No qualities accompany the bases; no much larger clone lies one base away. As encoded in the germline V gene (reference sequence), CDR1 is SEHNR while CDR2 is FQNEAQ. From its cysteine to its phenylalanine, the CDR3 spans 15 amino acids. Just CDR3 DNA is preserved here, 45 bases in frame from base 1. Relative to germline, V is 5 bases shorter and J is 6 bases shorter, with 19 bases between their ends. At one collaborating source in Seattle, patients were enrolled during active infection and were followed longitudinally through the course of disease. The collaborating institutions used their own protocols to collect whole blood in K2EDTA tubes. For TCRbeta analysis, collaborators shipped samples as frozen whole blood, isolated PBMCs, or DNA extracted from either of those sample types.

These data belong to a study of blood T cell repertoires in COVID-19 (dated by TCRdb to the early 2020s). Regarding the research as a whole: Samples from collaborators originated in the United States, Italy and Spain and spanned both the acute and convalescent phases of COVID-19. The prospective study material was composed of cDNA or gDNA derived from T cells, B-cell-depleted T cells, or PBMCs. Deeply sampled blood TCRbeta repertoires from subjects exposed to, actively infected with, or recovered from COVID-19 were included in the dataset. The sample metadata nearly always contained a de-identified subject ID, COVID-19 status, age in years and sex. Where available, HLA class I and class II types were taken from metadata supplied by the sample provider and were not determined by assay-based typing. The repertoires were released in a freely available public database intended as a resource for research on the immune response to SARS-CoV-2. The samples were drawn from two sources: the first 160 participants of the ongoing ImmuneRACE study, and over 1,000 subjects contributed by 6 global collaborators. Study-wide findings and limitations: How much clinical and demographic metadata was included differed by source and by participant, and the metadata was provided uncurated.

TCRbeta CDR3 regions were amplified from genomic DNA using the immunoSEQ Assay, a bias-controlled multiplex PCR. Concerning the study's data processing: Within the assay, amplification of reference gene primers was used to estimate how many nucleated cells each sample contained. To quantify the absolute abundance of each unique TCRbeta CDR3 rearrangement, sequence reads were collapsed and filtered. For each sample, productive Simpson clonality was calculated as the square root of Simpson's diversity index over productive rearrangements. Entries here come from immuneACCESS through TCRdb and include only in-frame sequences with V and J called. Some clones fail to appear in such tables; in the studies checked, an unresolved V gene covers under half of the shortfall, and the cause of the remainder is unknown. That table supplies the V and J calls and clone size; D and trimming were determined from the DNA. This sample has about 360,000 clones in its table, and 70% to 90% of those were observed once. Of the sample, about 7% falls within the top ten clones.

Sequencing was done on a sample of peripheral blood. The clonotype comes from a woman aged 60 to 75 with COVID-19, enrolled during active disease. Here the chain combines TRBV7-9 and TRBJ1-2; TRBD1 is a weak D gene call, 6 bases matching. This receptor carries the CDR3 CASSPALTGNNGYTF. The nucleotide sequence reads TGTGCCAGCAGCCCCGCATTAACAGGGAATAATGGCTACACCTTC.